Here is one T cell receptor (beta chain) with its context. The data belong to a study of blood T cell repertoires in COVID-19. Method: immunoSEQ multiplex PCR; TCRdb's copy keeps in-frame clones and lacks some. The sample records fewer than 400,000 clones, approximately 90% being singletons. Residents of 24 US areas, aged 18 to 89 years, made up the participants. Cohorts were assigned according to the clinical history that participants reported. The sample was PBMCs or T cells enriched from blood (not recorded which). This TCR derives from a man in his thirties or forties who had recovered from COVID-19.

The DNA for the CDR3 is TGTGCCAGCAGAAAACGGACAGGGGTGGATCAGCCCCAGCATTTT. It is translated as CASRKRTGVDQPQHF. The V gene is TRBV6-5, the J gene TRBJ1-5; 9 positions match TRBD1. The trim removed 6 bases at V and 5 bases at J, leaving 8 bases unmatched. Germline loops: CDR1 MNHEY, CDR2 SVGAGI. CDR3 size: 15 residues.